This T cell receptor (beta chain) was recovered during a study of spatial heterogeneity in lung cancer. For the study at large: Across the raw uncorrected reads, a unique TCR and UMI combination was observed, on average, more than ten times.

MiXCR, run by TCRdb on the 5' RACE reads, gives a single entry per CDR3 protein. The sample includes more than 95,000 distinct CDR3 sequences, more than 10% seen only once; the top ten take approximately 16%. In its sample, this clonotype was seen many times. This CDR3 has 12 residues. The V gene lost 4 bases and the J gene lost 12 bases, with 15 bases spanning the gap. Time point reported: blood at routine non-recurrence follow-up after resection. Whole RNA from tumor, nontumor lung or frozen PBMC was sequenced unsorted. This specimen was PBMCs, taken at follow-up. V is TRBV12-3 or TRBV12-4 and J is TRBJ1-2; no reliable D call. The sequence came from a male donor with early-stage non-small cell lung cancer. The CDR3, as DNA: TGTGCCAGCAGTTCCCTTCCCCCCCTGAACACCTTC. Its translation is CASSSLPPLNTF.